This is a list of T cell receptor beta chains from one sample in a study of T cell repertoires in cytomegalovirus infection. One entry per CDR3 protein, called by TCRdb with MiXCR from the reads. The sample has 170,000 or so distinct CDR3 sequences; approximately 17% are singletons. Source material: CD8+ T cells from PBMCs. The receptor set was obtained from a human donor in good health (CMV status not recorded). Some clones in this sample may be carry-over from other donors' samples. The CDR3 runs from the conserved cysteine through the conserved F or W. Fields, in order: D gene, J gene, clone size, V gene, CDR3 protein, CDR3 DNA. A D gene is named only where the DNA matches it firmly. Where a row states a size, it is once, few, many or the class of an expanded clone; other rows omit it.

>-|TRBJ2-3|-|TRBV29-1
CSATSGRTDTQYF
TGCAGCGCTACATCAGGGAGGACAGATACGCAGTATTTT
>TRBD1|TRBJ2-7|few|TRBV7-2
CASSLPYDRGSYEQYF
TGTGCCAGCAGCTTACCTTACGACAGGGGGTCCTACGAGCAGTACTTC
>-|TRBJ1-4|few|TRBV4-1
CASSQDLNRLATNEKLFF
TGCGCCAGCAGCCAAGATCTAAACAGGCTTGCAACTAATGAAAAACTGTTTTTT
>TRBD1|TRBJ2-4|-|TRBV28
CASTGTGGKNIQYF
TGTGCCAGCACCGGGACAGGGGGTAAAAACATTCAGTACTTC
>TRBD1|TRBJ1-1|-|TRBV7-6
CASSEGTGTGFLGTEAFF
TGTGCCAGCAGCGAGGGGACCGGGACAGGGTTTTTAGGCACTGAAGCTTTCTTT
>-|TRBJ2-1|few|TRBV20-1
CSAPRLSGGNEQFF
TGCAGTGCCCCCCGGCTTAGCGGTGGGAATGAGCAGTTCTTC
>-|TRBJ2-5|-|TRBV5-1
CASSSPLSETQYF
TGCGCCAGCAGCTCGCCATTATCTGAGACCCAGTACTTC
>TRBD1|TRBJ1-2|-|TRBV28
CASSLRRGRSYGYTF
TGTGCCAGCAGTTTAAGGAGGGGGCGAAGCTATGGCTACACCTTC
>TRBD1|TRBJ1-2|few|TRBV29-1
CSVEGDRGPFYGYTF
TGCAGCGTTGAGGGGGACAGGGGGCCATTCTATGGCTACACCTTC
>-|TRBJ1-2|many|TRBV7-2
CASSLSQQTFYGYTF
TGTGCCAGCAGCCTTTCTCAACAGACATTCTATGGCTACACCTTC
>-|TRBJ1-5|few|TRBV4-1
CASSQDAGNNQPQHF
TGCGCCAGCAGCCAAGATGCAGGGAACAATCAGCCCCAGCATTTT
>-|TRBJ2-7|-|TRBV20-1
CSASTRRGEQYF
TGCAGTGCTAGTACAAGACGGGGCGAGCAGTACTTC
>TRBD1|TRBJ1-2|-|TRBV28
CASSSRGENYGYTF
TGTGCCAGCAGTTCCAGGGGGGAGAACTATGGCTACACCTTC
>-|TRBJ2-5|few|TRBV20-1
CSARGTQETQYF
TGCAGTGCCCGCGGGACACAAGAGACCCAGTACTTC
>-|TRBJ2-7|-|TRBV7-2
CASSLLGARSYEQYF
TGTGCCAGCAGCTTATTGGGGGCCCGCTCCTACGAGCAGTACTTC
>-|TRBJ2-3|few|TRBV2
CASSEWAAGVPTDTQYF
TGTGCCAGCAGTGAATGGGCGGCAGGGGTCCCCACAGATACGCAGTATTTT
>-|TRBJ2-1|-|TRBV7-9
CASSRPPTRTSYNEQFF
TGTGCCAGCAGCCGCCCACCGACAAGAACCTCCTACAATGAGCAGTTCTTC
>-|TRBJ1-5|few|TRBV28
CASSLSPGHSLYSNQPQHF
TGTGCCAGCAGTTTATCCCCGGGACACTCTCTTTATAGCAATCAGCCCCAGCATTTT
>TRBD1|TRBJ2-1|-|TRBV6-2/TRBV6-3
CASSYEKKPGQVVSYNEQFF
TGTGCCAGCAGTTACGAAAAAAAACCGGGACAGGTCGTCTCCTACAATGAGCAGTTCTTC
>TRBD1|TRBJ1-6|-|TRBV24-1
CATSDLRTTGGHGSPLHF
TGTGCCACCAGTGATTTGCGGACGACAGGGGGCCACGGTTCACCCCTCCACTTT
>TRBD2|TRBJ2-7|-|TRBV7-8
CASSPRLARNEQYF
TGTGCCAGCAGCCCGAGACTAGCCCGCAACGAGCAGTACTTC
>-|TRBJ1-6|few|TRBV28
CASSLGEGGASNSPLHF
TGTGCCAGCAGCCTAGGGGAGGGCGGGGCGAGTAATTCACCCCTCCACTTT
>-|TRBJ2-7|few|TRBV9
CASSAGAHNEQYF
TGTGCCAGCAGCGCAGGGGCGCATAACGAGCAGTACTTC
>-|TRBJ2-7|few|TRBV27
CASSLIRGFYEQYF
TGTGCCAGCAGTTTAATTCGGGGTTTCTACGAGCAGTACTTC
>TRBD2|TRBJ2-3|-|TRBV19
CASSMASGGVWTQYF
TGTGCCAGTAGTATGGCCAGCGGGGGGGTTTGGACGCAGTATTTT
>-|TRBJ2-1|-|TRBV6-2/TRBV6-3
CASRGIYEDNEQFF
TGTGCCAGCAGAGGAATTTATGAGGACAATGAGCAGTTCTTC
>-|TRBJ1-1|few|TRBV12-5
CASGLVPGIGTEAFF
TGTGCTAGTGGTTTGGTACCGGGAATTGGTACTGAAGCTTTCTTT
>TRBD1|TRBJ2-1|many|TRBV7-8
CASSRDSYNEQFF
TGTGCCAGCAGCCGGGACAGTTACAATGAGCAGTTCTTC
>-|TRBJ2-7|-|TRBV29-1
CSVGPEYF
TGCAGCGTTGGGCCGGAGTACTTC
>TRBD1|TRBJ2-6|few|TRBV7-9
CASSARDRARSVLTF
TGTGCCAGCAGCGCTCGCGACAGGGCTCGAAGCGTCCTGACTTTC
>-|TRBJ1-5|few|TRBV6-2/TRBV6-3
CASSYDPARAHNQPQHF
TGTGCCAGCAGTTATGATCCCGCCCGCGCGCACAATCAGCCCCAGCATTTT
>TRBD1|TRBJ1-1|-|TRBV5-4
CASSLSGTGGEAFF
TGTGCCAGCAGCCTAAGCGGGACAGGGGGAGAAGCTTTCTTT
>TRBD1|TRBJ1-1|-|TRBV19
CASSIQGEQTEAFF
TGTGCCAGTAGCATACAGGGGGAACAGACTGAAGCTTTCTTT
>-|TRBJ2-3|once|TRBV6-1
CASNPRRQRTDTQYF
TGTGCCAGCAACCCAAGGAGACAAAGGACAGATACGCAGTATTTT
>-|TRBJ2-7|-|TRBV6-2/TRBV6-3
CASSRIWTASSYEQYF
TGTGCCAGCAGCCGCATTTGGACAGCGAGCTCCTACGAGCAGTACTTC
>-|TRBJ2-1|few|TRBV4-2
CASSQEDLLFSLGEGNEQFF
TGTGCCAGCAGCCAAGAGGATCTGCTCTTCTCTTTAGGGGAAGGAAATGAGCAGTTCTTC
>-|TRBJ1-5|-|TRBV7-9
CASSLEGKDQPQHF
TGTGCCAGCAGCTTAGAAGGGAAAGATCAGCCCCAGCATTTT
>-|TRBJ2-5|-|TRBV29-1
CSFFRDNQETQYF
TGCAGCTTTTTCCGGGACAACCAAGAGACCCAGTACTTC
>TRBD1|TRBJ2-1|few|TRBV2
CATPGTGPSRDYNEQFF
TGTGCCACTCCCGGGACAGGGCCTTCTCGGGACTACAATGAGCAGTTCTTC